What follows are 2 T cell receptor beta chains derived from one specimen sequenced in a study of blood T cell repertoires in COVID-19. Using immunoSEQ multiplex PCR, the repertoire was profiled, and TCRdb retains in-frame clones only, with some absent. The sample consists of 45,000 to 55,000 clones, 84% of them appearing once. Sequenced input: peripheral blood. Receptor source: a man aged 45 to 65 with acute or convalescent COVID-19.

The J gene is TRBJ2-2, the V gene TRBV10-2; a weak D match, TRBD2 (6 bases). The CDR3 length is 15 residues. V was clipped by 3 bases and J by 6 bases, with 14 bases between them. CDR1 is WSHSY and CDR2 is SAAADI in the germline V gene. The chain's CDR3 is CASSEGYSGAGELFF. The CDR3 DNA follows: TGCGCCAGCAGTGAAGGTTATAGCGGAGCCGGGGAGCTGTTTTTT.

In DNA form, the CDR3 reads TGTGCCAGCAGTTACAATCGTTCACCCCTCCACTTT. It is translated as CASSYNRSPLHF. The chain employs TRBV6-5 and TRBJ1-6; D not certain. Trimming stripped 2 bases from V and 9 bases from J, with 5 bases between. The CDR3 sequence is 12 residues long. The germline V gene has CDR1 MNHEY and CDR2 SVGAGI.